Presented here are 9 T cell receptor beta chains from one specimen sequenced in a study of Graves' ophthalmopathy and Graves' hyperthyroidism. As the template, RNA transcripts were used to amplify TCR beta CDR3 regions. After a first-round RT-PCR with HTBI primers, a second-round multiplex PCR was run. Each CDR3 protein gets one entry after TCRdb re-called the multiplex PCR reads with MiXCR. The data contain 650,000 to 800,000 distinct CDR3 sequences, approximately 39% of them singletons. The sample consisted of peripheral blood. The receptors originated from an adult man with Graves' ophthalmopathy.

This clonotype was observed many times. The chain recombines TRBV5-8 with TRBJ1-1, with D possibly matching TRBD1 (6 bases). The V end lost 2 bases, the J end lost 8 bases, and 16 bases lay between the germline ends. Germline CDR1 and CDR2: SGHTS and YDEGEE. The CDR3 has 14 residues. Written as DNA, the CDR3 is TGTGCCAGCAGCTTCGGAGGGGGAGTAGCAGAAGCTTTCTTT. This codes for CASSFGGGVAEAFF.

This clonotype was detected ten times or more. The chain links TRBV5-6 to TRBJ1-2; D is possibly TRBD1 (6 bases). The germline V gene encodes CDR1 SGHDT and CDR2 YYEEEE. V was cut by 1 base and J by 6 bases, with 13 bases left in between. CDR3 length: 14 amino acids. The CDR3 region has the DNA TGTGCCAGCAGCTTGACCGGGGGGGCGGATGGCTACACCTTC. Its translation: CASSLTGGADGYTF. Full variable domain (outside the CDR3, taken from reference TRBV5-6 and TRBJ1-2): DAGVTQSPTHLIKTRGQQVTLRCSPKSGHDTVSWYQQALGQGPQFIFQYYEEEERQRGNFPDRFSGHQFPNYSSELNVNALLLGDSALYLCASSLTGGADGYTFGSGTRLTVV.

This clonotype was detected only once. In this CDR3 the conserved last residue, phenylalanine or tryptophan, is missing, so a read error is likely. V gene TRBV29-1 combines with J gene TRBJ1-1; D gene unclear. Trimming shortened V by 6 bases and J by 5 bases, and 13 bases separated the two germline ends. The germline gives CDR1 SQVTM, CDR2 ANQGSEA. This CDR3 is 12 amino acids long. As DNA, the CDR3 is TGCAGCGTGCCCCCGTACGGGACTGAAGCTTTCCTT. This translates into CSVPPYGTEAFL.

At least ten counts were recorded for this clonotype. V and J are TRBV5-5 and TRBJ1-6; the D is unclear. Germline V lookup: CDR1 SGHKS, CDR2 YYEKEE (reference sequence). The germline V and J ends were trimmed by 2 bases and 5 bases, with 5 bases remaining between them. The CDR3 has 13 amino acids. CDR3 region: CASSFIHNSPLHF. The CDR3 DNA reads as TGTGCCAGCAGCTTCATACATAATTCACCCCTCCACTTT.

This chain links TRBV4-2 with TRBJ1-2; D perhaps matches TRBD1 (5 bases). The CDR3 spans 15 residues. Germline-derived CDR1 and CDR2 are LGHNA and YNFKEQ. Trimming pared 0 bases from V and 2 bases from J, leaving 10 bases between. The CDR3 here is CASSQDRDWNYGYTF. CDR3 DNA sequence: TGTGCCAGCAGCCAAGACAGGGACTGGAACTATGGCTACACCTTC.

This clonotype was recorded at least ten times. The chain joins TRBV7-2 to TRBJ1-6; a weak D match, TRBD1 (5 bases). CDR1 and CDR2 from the germline V gene are SGHTA and FQGNSA. The V gene lost 3 bases and the J gene lost 9 bases, with 9 bases spanning the gap. The length of the CDR3 is 13 residues. The CDR3 loop reads CASSFSGLSPLHF. DNA for the CDR3: TGTGCCAGCAGCTTTTCGGGGCTTTCACCCCTCCACTTT.

The chain couples TRBV12-3 or TRBV12-4 to TRBJ1-2; D may be TRBD1 (5 bases). V lost 6 bases to trimming and J lost 12 bases, with 17 bases between them. The CDR3 runs 12 residues. The CDR3 here is CASRAGGTGNTF. The CDR3 nucleotides read TGTGCCAGCAGGGCCGGGGGGACTGGAAACACCTTC.

Details on this clonotype: The limits of the CDR3 on the DNA are not certain, so only TCRdb's listed CDR3 is given. The chain employs TRBV25-1 and TRBJ1-2. The CDR3 extends over 15 residues, inclusive of both ends. Germline CDR1 is MGHDK and CDR2 is SYGVNS. The CDR3 here is CVPPATGLSNYGYTF.

The rearrangement joins TRBV9 to TRBJ1-1; D call uncertain. Germline CDR1 reads SGDLS; CDR2 reads YYNGEE. The CDR3 has 13 residues. V was pared by 3 bases and J by 2 bases, with 8 bases between. The CDR3 reads CASSGRHNTEAFF. CDR3 coding DNA: TGTGCCAGCAGCGGAAGACACAACACTGAAGCTTTCTTT.